Below are 28 T cell receptor beta chains sequenced from a single sample in a study of control samples from healthy donors and cancer patients. Profiling relied on immunoSEQ multiplex PCR, and the TCRdb table lists in-frame clones only, not all of them. The repertoire holds fewer than 95,000 clones, with under 90% as singletons. What was sequenced was blood. The source is a woman aged 40 to 50 in good health.

V gene TRBV4-3 combines with J gene TRBJ1-3, with TRBD1 matching 8 bases. The length of the CDR3 is 16 residues. The germline gives CDR1 LGHNA, CDR2 YSLEER. J gave up 3 bases and V 1 base, and 5 bases lay outside the gene matches. CDR3 protein: CASSQGDRSGGNTIYF. In DNA, the CDR3 is TGCGCCAGCAGCCAAGGGGACAGGAGTGGTGGAAACACCATATATTTT.

The rearrangement uses TRBV29-1 and TRBJ1-1; the D is unclear. The CDR3 totals 13 residues. The ends were cut back, 4 bases at V and 2 bases at J, with 11 bases in the middle. Germline values: CDR1 SQVTM, CDR2 ANQGSEA. This CDR3 is CSVVAHPNTEAFF. The CDR3, as DNA: TGCAGCGTTGTTGCCCATCCAAACACTGAAGCTTTCTTT.

The genes are TRBV9 and TRBJ1-4, with D possibly TRBD1 on 6 matching bases. Trimming took off 4 bases at V and 5 bases at J, with 18 bases between the two ends. The CDR3 spans 16 residues. The V gene's germline CDR1 is SGDLS and CDR2 YYNGEE. The CDR3 loop reads CASSPRGGPRNEKLFF. The CDR3 coding sequence is TGTGCCAGCAGCCCCCGAGGGGGACCGAGGAATGAAAAACTGTTTTTT.

This clone was seen only once. This chain joins TRBV7-3 and TRBJ2-5; 7 bases are a match to TRBD1. This CDR3 region has 14 residues. Germline CDR1 reads SGHTA; CDR2 reads FQGTGA. J was trimmed by 9 bases and V by 2 bases; bases with no gene match: 9. The CDR3 region is CASSLLGGEEAQYF. CDR3 bases: TGTGCCAGCAGCTTATTAGGGGGCGAGGAGGCCCAGTACTTC.

Concerning this clone: The same CDR3 arises from other DNA sequences in this sample as well. V gene TRBV27 combines with J gene TRBJ2-1; TRBD2 matches at 10 bases. CDR3 size: 14 residues. Germline V lookup: CDR1 MNHEY, CDR2 SMNVEV (reference sequence). J was trimmed by 5 bases and V by 4 bases; bases with no gene match: 2. CDR3 in DNA: TGTGCCAGCAGTTCAACTAGCGGGAACAATGAGCAGTTCTTC. This gives the protein CASSSTSGNNEQFF.

CDR3 region: CASSHRGGNEQFF. The CDR3 DNA follows: TGCGCCAGCAGTCACAGGGGGGGCAATGAGCAGTTCTTC. The V gene is TRBV10-1, the J gene TRBJ2-1, with a possible D match to TRBD1 (8 bases). The length of the CDR3 is 13 residues. Germline CDR1 reads WNHNN; CDR2 reads SYGVQD (reference sequence). The V end lost 5 bases, the J end lost 6 bases, and 11 bases lay between the germline ends.

This chain connects TRBV7-2 to TRBJ1-3; no reliable D call. Trimming left V 1 base short and J 5 bases short, with 12 bases between. The CDR3 consists of 15 residues. Germline-derived CDR1 and CDR2 are SGHTA and FQGNSA. CDR3 sequence: CASSLGVRGRNTIYF. CDR3 sequence (DNA): TGTGCCAGCAGCTTAGGAGTGCGGGGTAGAAACACCATATATTTT.

The chain has TRBV7-8 and TRBJ1-6; no definite D call. Looked up from germline, CDR1 is SGHVS and CDR2 is FQNEAQ. The CDR3 runs 19 residues. V shed 0 bases and J shed 1 base, with 16 bases lying between them. The DNA for the CDR3 is TGTGCCAGCAGCTTAGCCTCCCCTCGGGGAGGGTCCTATAATTCACCCCTCCACTTT. Its protein product is CASSLASPRGGSYNSPLHF.

The CDR3 spells CAWRALTGSGNTIYF. The CDR3 nucleotides read TGTGCCTGGAGGGCCCTGACGGGCTCTGGAAACACCATATATTTT. The gene calls are TRBV30 and TRBJ1-3; D is unclear. Deletions cut 3 bases from V and 0 bases from J, with 12 bases between. The CDR3 has 15 residues. The germline V gene has CDR1 GTSNPN and CDR2 SVGIG (reference sequence).

About this clone itself: A junction boundary mismatches the germline segment, possibly from a read error. This sample also contains other DNA sequences that code for the same CDR3. This rearrangement joins TRBV2 to TRBJ2-1; D possibly corresponds to TRBD2 (6 bases). The CDR3 contains 14 residues. Germline V gene data show CDR1 as SNHLY and CDR2 as FYNNEI. The CDR3 DNA sequence: TGTGCTAGCAGTGAAGCAAGCGGGCCCAATGAGCAGTTCTTC. Amino acids: CASSEASGPNEQFF.

The rearrangement uses TRBV4-1 and TRBJ2-2, with 10 bases that match TRBD1. The CDR3 is 18 amino acids. After removal of 4 bases from V and 4 bases from J, the junction contained 12 bases not matched to a gene. Looked up from germline, CDR1 is MGHRA and CDR2 is YSYEKL. CDR3 DNA sequence: TGCGCCAGCAGCCCCGACGCGACAGGGGGCGCTGGCACCGGGGAGCTGTTTTTT. It translates to CASSPDATGGAGTGELFF.

This clone showed up just once. The chain links TRBV11-3 to TRBJ1-1; no firm D call. V lost 4 bases to trimming and J lost 0 bases, with 6 bases between them. The length of the CDR3 is 13 residues. Germline CDR1 and CDR2: SGHNT and YENEEA. CDR3 nucleotide sequence: TGTGCCAGCAGCTCCCGGGTGAACACTGAAGCTTTCTTT. This translates into CASSSRVNTEAFF.

This rearrangement joins TRBV7-2 to TRBJ2-5; TRBD2 aligns across 11 bases. This CDR3 comprises 16 residues. V trimming: 7 bases; J trimming: 5 bases; junction bases outside the gene matches: 12. Germline lookup yields CDR1 SGHTA and CDR2 FQGNSA. Written as DNA, the CDR3 is TGTGCCAGCATCGCGACTAGCGGGGACCCGCTGGAGACCCAGTACTTC. Amino acids: CASIATSGDPLETQYF.

The chain recombines TRBV10-2 with TRBJ1-6; tentatively, D is TRBD1 (5 bases). The CDR3 has 17 amino acids. Trimming cost V 3 bases and J 10 bases, with 22 bases left between them. Per germline, CDR1 WSHSY and CDR2 SAAADI. The CDR3: CASSDLPPARGGSPLHF. In DNA form, the CDR3 reads TGCGCCAGCAGTGATCTCCCCCCCGCGCGGGGGGGATCACCCCTCCACTTT.

The CDR3 region is CASSQDFGYIEEKLFF. The CDR3 region has the DNA TGTGCCAGCAGCCAGGATTTCGGGTATATAGAGGAAAAACTGTTTTTT. The genes are TRBV4-2 and TRBJ1-4; D is ambiguous. The CDR3 extends over 16 amino acids. The germline CDR1 and CDR2 sequences are LGHNA and YNFKEQ. The V gene lost 3 bases and the J gene lost 8 bases, with 19 bases spanning the gap.

The gene calls are TRBV4-3 and TRBJ1-5; D is undetermined. V gave up 3 bases and J gave up 3 bases, with 9 bases separating them. The V gene's germline CDR1 is LGHNA and CDR2 YSLEER. The CDR3 covers 14 residues. The CDR3 sequence is CASSQWSFNQPQHF. In DNA form, the CDR3 reads TGCGCCAGCAGCCAGTGGTCCTTCAATCAGCCCCAGCATTTT.

For the CDR3, the DNA is TGTGCCAGCAGTCCAGAGAATGAAAAACTGTTTTTT. Protein: CASSPENEKLFF. The gene calls are TRBV11-3 and TRBJ1-4; unclear D gene. Germline V gives CDR1 SGHNT, CDR2 YENEEA. This CDR3 spans 12 amino acids. V lost 6 bases and J lost 5, with 7 bases in between.

The chain employs TRBV4-3 and TRBJ1-2; no firm D call. Germline lookup yields CDR1 LGHNA and CDR2 YSLEER. The CDR3 runs to 16 residues. Trimming stripped 0 bases from V and 3 bases from J, with 14 bases between. The CDR3 bases are TGCGCCAGCAGCCAAGACCCCTCGCGGGTCCACTATGGCTACACCTTC. It codes for CASSQDPSRVHYGYTF.

The J gene is TRBJ1-1, the V gene TRBV19; D unresolved. The V end was cut by 1 base, the J end by 2 bases, with 8 bases between. Germline CDR1 and CDR2: LNHDA and SQIVND (reference sequence). This CDR3 is built from 14 residues. This CDR3 is CASSIGGINTEAFF. CDR3 bases: TGTGCCAGTAGTATAGGCGGTATAAACACTGAAGCTTTCTTT.

The genes are TRBV2 and TRBJ1-1; D gene uncertain. The CDR3 is 13 amino acids. Per germline, CDR1 SNHLY and CDR2 FYNNEI. The V end lost 0 bases, the J end lost 6 bases, and 8 bases lay between the germline ends. CDR3 region: CASSEARFPEAFF. The CDR3 region has the DNA TGTGCCAGCAGTGAAGCTCGGTTTCCTGAAGCTTTCTTT.

This clone is a singleton in its sample. This rearrangement joins TRBV11-3 to TRBJ2-7; 11 positions agree with TRBD2. J lost 1 base, V lost 6 bases, and 5 bases had no gene match. The V gene's germline CDR1 is SGHNT and CDR2 YENEEA. The CDR3 has 15 residues. CDR3 residues: CASRSGTSGSYEQYF. DNA for the CDR3: TGTGCCAGCAGGTCCGGGACTAGCGGATCCTACGAGCAGTACTTC.

V is TRBV3-1 (or the pseudogene TRBV3-2) and J is TRBJ2-5; 15 nucleotides match TRBD2. The CDR3 covers 16 residues. With 4 bases clipped from V and 5 bases from J, the junction kept 5 bases outside the gene matches. CDR1 and CDR2 (germline): LGHDT, YNNKEL (reference sequence). The CDR3 is CASSRGTSGGWETQYF. In DNA form, the CDR3 reads TGTGCCAGCAGCCGAGGGACTAGCGGGGGGTGGGAGACCCAGTACTTC.

The genes are TRBV6-4 and TRBJ1-2; D is undetermined. The CDR3 is 14 amino acids. The germline V gene has CDR1 MRHNA and CDR2 SNTAGT. Trimming shortened V by 2 bases and J by 4 bases, and 11 bases separated the two germline ends. CDR3 region: CASSDAGRGYGYTF. The CDR3 bases are TGTGCCAGCAGTGACGCTGGGAGAGGCTATGGCTACACCTTC.

This CDR3 reads CASRVGQGFHEQYF. The CDR3 DNA follows: TGTGCCAGCAGGGTGGGACAGGGGTTCCACGAGCAGTACTTC. The rearrangement links TRBV6-5 to TRBJ2-7; 10 bases map to TRBD1. CDR1 and CDR2 (germline): MNHEY, SVGAGI. J was trimmed by 5 bases and V by 6 bases; bases with no gene match: 7. The length of the CDR3 is 14 residues.

This clone was detected only once. The rearrangement links TRBV6-5 to TRBJ1-2; 9 bases map to TRBD1. Trimming removed 6 bases from V and 2 bases from J; junction bases left unmatched: 4. Germline CDR1 MNHEY, CDR2 SVGAGI. This CDR3 comprises 14 residues. This CDR3 reads CASRDTGGNYGYTF. CDR3 DNA sequence: TGTGCCAGCAGGGATACAGGGGGCAACTATGGCTACACCTTC.

V gene TRBV6-5 combines with J gene TRBJ2-1; 8 bases map to TRBD1. This CDR3 has 15 residues. CDR1 and CDR2 from the germline V gene are MNHEY and SVGAGI. J was trimmed by 4 bases and V by 5 bases; bases with no gene match: 7. CDR3 amino acids: CASSISGTGYNEQFF. CDR3 nucleotides: TGTGCCAGCAGTATATCCGGGACAGGATACAATGAGCAGTTCTTC.

The V and J genes are TRBV29-1 and TRBJ1-2; D gene unclear. The V and J ends lost 0 bases and 6 bases respectively, with 14 bases between them. Germline V gives CDR1 SQVTM, CDR2 ANQGSEA. CDR3 length equals 14 residues. CDR3 residues: CSVEDYPRAHGYTF. Written as DNA, the CDR3 is TGCAGCGTTGAAGATTACCCTAGAGCGCATGGCTACACCTTC.

V is TRBV7-8 and J is TRBJ1-1; TRBD1 might be the D (6 bases). Germline V gene lookup returns CDR1 SGHVS and CDR2 FQNEAQ. Trimming left V 5 bases short and J 0 bases short, with 10 bases between. The CDR3 sequence is 14 residues long. In DNA form, the CDR3 reads TGTGCCAGCAGCGCAGGACAGATGAACACTGAAGCTTTCTTT. As protein: CASSAGQMNTEAFF.